The T cell receptor beta chain described here comes from a study of identical twins. TCRdb used MiXCR to reprocess the 5' RACE reads, holding one entry per CDR3 protein. The sample has 350,000 to 500,000 distinct CDR3 sequences, roughly 18% seen once. The V end was cut by 2 bases, the J end by 0 bases, with 13 bases between. This CDR3 is 16 amino acids long. Germline V gene lookup returns CDR1 MNHEY and CDR2 SVGEGT. This clonotype has a count of ten or more. The chain uses TRBV6-2 or TRBV6-3 and TRBJ1-1; no reliable D call. The sequence came from a man aged 45-65 years in good health. Specimen: naive T cells sorted from blood. CDR3 protein: CASSYRVRSMNTEAFF. In nucleotides, the CDR3 is TGTGCCAGCAGTTACCGGGTCAGAAGCATGAACACTGAAGCTTTCTTT.